There are many counts of the clone carrying this TCR beta chain. Its antigen is not known. TCRdb reanalysed the reads using MiXCR and keeps one entry per CDR3 protein. The sample has hundreds of thousands of distinct CDR3 sequences, approximately 22% seen once. The CDR3 is 14 amino acids. Germline lookup yields CDR1 SGHTA and CDR2 FQGNSA. Between the trimmed V and J ends, which lost 1 base and 1 base, there was a span of 8 bases. The data were obtained in a study of T cell repertoires in cytomegalovirus infection. Turning to the study itself: Public TCR beta signatures marked donors with CMV infection and the matching HLA.

Findings of the study overall: The ex vivo response showed dominance by HLA-C-restricted CMV-specific TCR beta clonotypes. Totalled public TCR beta family frequency picked out people who carried CMV plus the relevant HLA.

This clonotype was obtained from a human donor in good health (CMV status not recorded). Some clones in this sample may be carry-over from other donors' samples. This chain connects TRBV7-2 to TRBJ2-7, with D possibly called TRBD1 or TRBD2 (6 bases each). The sample taken for sequencing was CD8+ T cells from PBMCs. The CDR3 loop reads CASSLGGASYEQYF. CDR3 nucleotide sequence: TGTGCCAGCAGCTTAGGGGGGGCGTCCTACGAGCAGTACTTC.